A single sample is the source of the 22 T cell receptor beta chains below, sequenced in a study of blood T cell repertoires in COVID-19 (dated by TCRdb to the early 2020s). The library was obtained by the immunoSEQ multiplex PCR assay. TCRdb retrieved this table from immuneACCESS and kept in-frame rearrangements only. Not all clones are present; in checked studies, unresolved V genes account for under half, and no reason is known for the remainder. The sample table contains some 350,000 clones; only one count was recorded for roughly 84% of them. The leading ten clones occupy roughly 3% of the sample. Sequencing was done on a sample of PBMCs or T cells enriched from blood (not recorded which). The receptors come from a woman in her 30s who had recovered from COVID-19.

This clone was picked up a small number of times. V and J are TRBV28 and TRBJ1-2; D gene unclear. Germline loops: CDR1 MDHEN, CDR2 SYDVKM. This CDR3 spans 17 amino acids. Trimming left V 4 bases short and J 2 bases short, with 20 bases between. The CDR3 sequence is CASSSGAGLGANYGYTF. DNA of the CDR3: TGTGCCAGCAGTTCGGGAGCGGGTTTGGGCGCGAACTATGGCTACACCTTC.

The chain recombines TRBV12-5 with TRBJ1-1, with 7 positions matching TRBD1. This CDR3 region has 17 residues. The V and J ends lost 0 bases and 1 base, in that order; junction bases with no gene match: 8. Germline V CDR1 and CDR2: LGHNT, FRNRAP. The CDR3 protein is CASGLVLQGIQNTEAFF. The DNA of the CDR3 is TGTGCTAGTGGTTTGGTACTACAGGGGATCCAGAACACTGAAGCTTTCTTT.

The chain is built from TRBV27 and TRBJ2-7; maybe TRBD2 (6 bases). The CDR3 has 14 residues. Germline CDR1 is MNHEY and CDR2 is SMNVEV (reference sequence). V was pared by 10 bases and J by 0 bases, with 16 bases between. The CDR3 loop is CAIKRGSSSYEQYF. Written as DNA, the CDR3 is TGTGCCATCAAACGGGGGTCTAGCTCCTACGAGCAGTACTTC.

V usage is TRBV7-3 and J usage is TRBJ1-2, with D uncertain. Trimming took 3 bases from V and 0 from J, leaving 8 bases between them. The CDR3 is 14 amino acids. Germline-derived CDR1 and CDR2 are SGHTA and FQGTGA. The CDR3 protein is CASSLGTANYGYTF. The CDR3 nucleotides are TGTGCCAGCAGCTTGGGCACAGCTAACTATGGCTACACCTTC.

This clone was observed once. The DNA for the CDR3 is TGTGCCAGCTCAAGGGACAGGGGTTGGGTTGGTACTGAAGCTTTCTTT. It is translated as CASSRDRGWVGTEAFF. The rearrangement uses TRBV18 and TRBJ1-1, with 10 nucleotides matching TRBD1. The CDR3 has 16 residues. Trimming took 5 bases from V and 5 from J; bases not matched to a gene: 11. The V gene's germline CDR1 is KGHSH and CDR2 LQKENI.

CDR3 bases: TGTGCCAGCAGCTCAACCTACACCCCCGGGTACTATGGCTACACCTTC. The encoded protein is CASSSTYTPGYYGYTF. J is TRBJ1-2 and V is TRBV7-8; D is unresolved. The CDR3 covers 16 residues. CDR1 is SGHVS, CDR2 FQNEAQ, per germline. V was pared by 4 bases and J by 3 bases, with 18 bases between. Filled out from reference TRBV7-8 and TRBJ1-2, the complete variable domain reads GAGVSQSPRYKVAKRGQDVALRCDPISGHVSLFWYQQALGQGPEFLTYFQNEAQLDKSGLPSDRFFAERPEGSVSTLKIQRTQQEDSAVYLCASSSTYTPGYYGYTFGSGTRLTVV.

This clone was recorded a few times. The genes are TRBV15 and TRBJ1-6, with TRBD1 matching over 7 bases. This CDR3 is built from 15 residues. V gave up 0 bases and J gave up 10 bases; unmatched junction bases: 6. Germline loops: CDR1 LNHNV, CDR2 YYDKDF (reference sequence). CDR3 sequence reads: CATSRDREGGSPLHF. The CDR3 DNA is TGTGCCACCAGCAGAGATAGGGAAGGGGGCTCACCCCTCCACTTT.

This chain joins TRBV10-1 and TRBJ2-3, with D possibly being TRBD1 (6 bases). CDR1 is WNHNN and CDR2 is SYGVQD in the germline V gene (reference sequence). V was cut by 5 bases and J by 2 bases, with 17 bases left in between. The CDR3 extends over 16 amino acids. This CDR3 is CASSPGTSFLTDTQYF. DNA for the CDR3: TGCGCCAGCAGTCCCGGGACATCTTTTCTCACAGATACGCAGTATTTT.

This chain joins TRBV9 and TRBJ1-2; 8 bases line up with TRBD1. The CDR3 runs to 16 residues. The V segment lost 4 bases and the J segment 8 bases; nucleotides outside the gene matches: 16. Germline V gene sequence: CDR1 SGDLS, CDR2 YYNGEE. As DNA, the CDR3 is TGTGCCAGCAGCCCCAGTGGGGGCGACAGGGGAGGCGGCTACACCTTC. Translated, it gives CASSPSGGDRGGGYTF.

CDR3 nucleotide sequence: TGTGCCAGCGTAAGTGGGGACAGGAGCACAGATACGCAGTATTTT. Translated, it gives CASVSGDRSTDTQYF. The chain uses TRBV2 and TRBJ2-3; 8 nucleotides match TRBD1. With V trimmed by 8 bases and J by 0 bases, 7 bases remained unmatched. This CDR3 is built from 15 residues. Germline lookup yields CDR1 SNHLY and CDR2 FYNNEI.

V and J are TRBV5-6 and TRBJ2-5; tentative D call: TRBD1 (5 bases). The CDR3 is made up of 12 amino acids. Trimming removed 4 bases from V and 8 bases from J, with 12 bases in between. Germline V gene data show CDR1 as SGHDT and CDR2 as YYEEEE. The CDR3 sequence: CASSMGPDTQYF. In DNA, the CDR3 is TGTGCCAGCAGCATGGGGCCCGATACCCAGTACTTC.

V usage is TRBV7-9 and J usage is TRBJ2-1; D remains unclear. The germline V gene encodes CDR1 SEHNR and CDR2 FQNEAQ (reference sequence). This CDR3 comprises 15 residues. V lost 1 base to trimming and J lost 7 bases, with 14 bases between them. The CDR3 here is CASSLVNVWANEQFF. In nucleotides, the CDR3 is TGTGCCAGCAGCTTAGTAAATGTGTGGGCGAATGAGCAGTTCTTC.

This clone was seen a few times. This chain uses TRBV11-3 with TRBJ2-2; TRBD1 might be the D (6 bases). The V and J ends lost 1 base and 5 bases respectively, with 14 bases between them. Looked up from germline, CDR1 is SGHNT and CDR2 is YENEEA. This CDR3 has 16 amino acids. CDR3 amino acids: CASSLGGGRMTGELFF. The CDR3, as DNA: TGTGCCAGCAGCTTAGGAGGGGGAAGGATGACCGGGGAGCTGTTTTTT. Drawing the rest from reference TRBV11-3 and TRBJ2-2, the complete variable domain is EAGVVQSPRYKIIEKKQPVAFWCNPISGHNTLYWYLQNLGQGPELLIRYENEEAVDDSQLPKDRFSAERLKGVDSTLKIQPAELGDSAVYLCASSLGGGRMTGELFFGEGSRLTVL.

The gene calls are TRBV28 and TRBJ2-1; 7 nucleotides agree with TRBD2. V gave up 2 bases and J gave up 5 bases; unmatched junction bases: 3. CDR3 length: 14 amino acids. The V gene's germline CDR1 is MDHEN and CDR2 SYDVKM. The CDR3 DNA reads as TGTGCCAGCAGTTTAGTGGGAGGGAACAATGAGCAGTTCTTC. Encoded protein: CASSLVGGNNEQFF.

The gene calls are TRBV3-1 (or the pseudogene TRBV3-2) and TRBJ1-2, with D perhaps matching TRBD1 (6 bases). The germline CDR1 and CDR2 sequences are LGHDT and YNNKEL (reference sequence). CDR3 size: 12 residues. V lost 3 bases, J lost 8 bases, and 10 bases lay in between. CDR3 amino acids: CASSQGAGGYTF. In DNA form, the CDR3 reads TGTGCCAGCAGCCAGGGGGCGGGCGGCTACACCTTC.

This chain uses TRBV28 with TRBJ2-7; D uncertain. CDR1 and CDR2 from the germline V gene are MDHEN and SYDVKM. The CDR3 runs to 11 residues. The ends were cut back, 5 bases at V and 3 bases at J, with 5 bases in the middle. The CDR3 bases are TGTGCCAGCAGTCCCTACTACGAGCAGTACTTC. Translated: CASSPYYEQYF.

CDR3 region: CASSPPAAEGEKLFF. CDR3 nucleotides: TGTGCCAGCTCACCACCCGCTGCAGAGGGCGAAAAACTGTTTTTT. V is TRBV18 and J is TRBJ1-4; D remains unclear. Trimming took 0 bases from V and 8 from J, leaving 13 bases between them. Germline V gives CDR1 KGHSH, CDR2 LQKENI. The CDR3 contains 15 residues.

The chain carries TRBV15 and TRBJ1-4, with a weak D call TRBD1 (6 bases). Germline CDR1 is LNHNV and CDR2 is YYDKDF (reference sequence). The CDR3 is made up of 16 amino acids. V gave up 4 bases and J gave up 7 bases, with 19 bases separating them. This chain's CDR3 is CATSIRAAGVLEKLFF. The DNA for the CDR3 is TGTGCCACCAGCATTCGGGCGGCAGGGGTCCTTGAAAAACTGTTTTTT.

The chain is built from TRBV10-1 and TRBJ1-3, with a weak D call TRBD1 (5 bases). CDR1 and CDR2 (germline): WNHNN, SYGVQD (reference sequence). The CDR3 runs to 12 residues. Trimming stripped 8 bases from V and 4 bases from J, with 9 bases between. The CDR3 bases are TGCGCCAGCTTCCGACAGGGAAACACCATATATTTT. Translating it yields CASFRQGNTIYF.

This chain uses TRBV6-5 with TRBJ2-7; TRBD2 matches at 7 bases. V lost 1 base, J lost 6 bases, and 12 bases stayed unmatched. The germline V gene encodes CDR1 MNHEY and CDR2 SVGAGI. The CDR3 is made up of 16 amino acids. CDR3 bases: TGTGCCAGCAGTTACTACCTCACCGCGGGAGTGGCCGAGCAGTACTTC. It codes for CASSYYLTAGVAEQYF.

The genes are TRBV2 and TRBJ1-5; possible D gene TRBD1, 6 bases. CDR3 length: 16 amino acids. With 6 bases removed from V and 0 bases from J, the gap between germline ends came to 15 bases. From germline, CDR1 is SNHLY and CDR2 FYNNEI. CDR3 sequence reads: CASSVAGDLSNQPQHF. The CDR3 region has the DNA TGTGCCAGCAGCGTGGCAGGGGACCTTAGCAATCAGCCCCAGCATTTT.

The V call is TRBV12-3 or TRBV12-4, the J call TRBJ1-2; D is ambiguous. The CDR3 has 13 residues. Between the trimmed V and J ends, which lost 6 bases and 7 bases, there was a span of 15 bases. CDR3 residues: CASSPGSRGGYTF. The CDR3 DNA is TGTGCCAGCAGCCCTGGGTCCCGGGGTGGCTACACCTTC.